This paragraph reports one T cell receptor (beta chain). The antigen remains unidentified. Method: immunoSEQ multiplex PCR; TCRdb's copy keeps in-frame clones and lacks some. The sample gives 60,000 to 80,000 clones, roughly 84% of which show up once; approximately 2.8% is in the top ten. This entry is derived from a study of neoadjuvant anti-PD-1 for oral cavity cancer. Study-wide results and limits: TCR analyses covered only a few patients per response group.

CDR1 is LGHNA, CDR2 YNFKEQ, per germline. V lost 0 bases and J 5 bases, leaving 17 bases between the germline ends. The CDR3 is 16 residues long. The chain carries TRBV4-2 and TRBJ2-7; D is possibly TRBD1 or TRBD2 (6 bases each). This material consisted of PBMCs, taken before nivolumab (anti-PD-1) treatment. This TCR was recovered from a person between 40 and 79 years old with oral cavity squamous cell carcinoma. The CDR3 region has the DNA TGTGCCAGCAGCCAAGATCTTAGGCAGGGGAGGAACGAGCAGTACTTC. Encoded protein: CASSQDLRQGRNEQYF.